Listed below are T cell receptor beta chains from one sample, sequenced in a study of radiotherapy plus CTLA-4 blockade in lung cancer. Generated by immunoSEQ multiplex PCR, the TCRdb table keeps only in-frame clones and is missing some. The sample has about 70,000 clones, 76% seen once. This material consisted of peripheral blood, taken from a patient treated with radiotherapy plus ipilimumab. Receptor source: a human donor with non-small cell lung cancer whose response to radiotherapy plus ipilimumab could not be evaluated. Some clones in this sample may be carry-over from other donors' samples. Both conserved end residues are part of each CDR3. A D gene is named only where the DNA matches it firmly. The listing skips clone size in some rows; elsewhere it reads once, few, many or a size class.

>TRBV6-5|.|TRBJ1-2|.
TGTGCCAGCACCCCTCTTACTAACTATGGCTACACCTTC
CASTPLTNYGYTF
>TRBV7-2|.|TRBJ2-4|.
TGTGCCAGCAGCCCCTGGGGCGCCCCCTCGGCCAAAAACATTCAGTACTTC
CASSPWGAPSAKNIQYF
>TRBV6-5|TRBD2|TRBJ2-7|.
TGTGCCAGCAGTTACTCGATAGCGGGGGGCCGAGACGAGCAGTACTTC
CASSYSIAGGRDEQYF
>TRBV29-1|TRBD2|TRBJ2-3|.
TGCAGCGTGGATCATGGGACTAGCGGGAGCACTAGCACAGATACGCAGTATTTT
CSVDHGTSGSTSTDTQYF
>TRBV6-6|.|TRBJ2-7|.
TGTGCCAGCAGTTACTCCCTCAGGGAGCAGTACTTC
CASSYSLREQYF
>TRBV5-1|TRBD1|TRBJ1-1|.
TGCGCCAGCAGCTTGGAGGGGGCAGGGAGCTACACTGAAGCTTTCTTT
CASSLEGAGSYTEAFF
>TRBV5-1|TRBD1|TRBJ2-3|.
TGCGCCAGCAGCTTCCCTGGACAGGGGGCAGATACGCAGTATTTT
CASSFPGQGADTQYF
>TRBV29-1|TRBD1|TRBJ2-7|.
TGCAGCGTGGGGGGACAGGGGGGACACGAGCAGTACTTC
CSVGGQGGHEQYF
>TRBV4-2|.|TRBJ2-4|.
TGTGCCAGCAGCCAACGTGGGCTAGCCAAAAACATTCAGTACTTC
CASSQRGLAKNIQYF
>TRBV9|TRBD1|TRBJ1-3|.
TGTGCCAGCAGCGTATTGGACAGGGAGGGGGACACCATATATTTT
CASSVLDREGDTIYF
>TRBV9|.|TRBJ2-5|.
TGTGCCAGCAGCGTAGGACCCTGGGCACCCACGACCCAGTACTTC
CASSVGPWAPTTQYF
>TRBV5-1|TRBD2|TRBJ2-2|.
TGCGCCAGCAAACTAGCGGGGGGCCTTGGCGGGGAGCTGTTTTTT
CASKLAGGLGGELFF
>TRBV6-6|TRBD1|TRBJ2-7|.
TGTGCCAGCAGTTCCTCGGACAGGGGCACCTACGAGCAGTACTTC
CASSSSDRGTYEQYF
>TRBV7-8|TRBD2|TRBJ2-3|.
TGTGCCAGCAGCTTAGAAAGTCCCAGCGGGGGGGCCCCAGATACGCAGTATTTT
CASSLESPSGGAPDTQYF
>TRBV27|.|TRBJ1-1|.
TGTGCCAGCAGTTTGAGCGTAAACACTGAAGCTTTCTTT
CASSLSVNTEAFF
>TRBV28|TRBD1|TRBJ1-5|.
TGTGCCAGCAGTTTTTTCCGGGACAGGGGCCGATTAGGGAAGCCCCAGCATTTT
CASSFFRDRGRLGKPQHF
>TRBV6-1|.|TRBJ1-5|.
TGTGCCAGCGCCCTGAGGGGCAATCAGCCCCAGCATTTT
CASALRGNQPQHF
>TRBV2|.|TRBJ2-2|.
TGTGCCAGCAGTCCTTCGAGGGCTTCCTCGAACACCGGGGAGCTGTTTTTT
CASSPSRASSNTGELFF
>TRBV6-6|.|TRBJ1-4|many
TGTGCCAGCATTTCGGGAGGGTGGGGAAAACTGTTTTTT
CASISGGWGKLFF
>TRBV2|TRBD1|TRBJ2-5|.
TGTGCCAGCAGTGGGGACAGGGGCCAAGAGACCCAGTACTTC
CASSGDRGQETQYF
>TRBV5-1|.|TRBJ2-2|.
TGCGCCAGCAGCTCCGCGGACACCGGGGAGCTGTTTTTT
CASSSADTGELFF
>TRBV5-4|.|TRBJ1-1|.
TGTGCCAGCAGCTTTTCGGGAGGGTCGGACACTGAAGCTTTCTTT
CASSFSGGSDTEAFF
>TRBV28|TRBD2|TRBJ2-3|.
TGTGCCAGCAGCCCACTAGCGATCCTCACAGATACGCAGTATTTT
CASSPLAILTDTQYF
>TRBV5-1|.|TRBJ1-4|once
TGCGCCAGCAGCTTGAGGGGCGGCAGGATGGTGCGGACTAATGAAAAACTGTTTTTT
CASSLRGGRMVRTNEKLFF
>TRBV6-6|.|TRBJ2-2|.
TGTGCCAGCAGTATTCCCGGGACACAAACCGGGGAGCTGTTTTTT
CASSIPGTQTGELFF
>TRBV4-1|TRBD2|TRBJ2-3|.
TGCGCCAGCAGCCCTAAAGGGACTAGCAGCACAGATACGCAGTATTTT
CASSPKGTSSTDTQYF
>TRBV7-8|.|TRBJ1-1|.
TGTGCCAGCAGCTCCCTGGACCTACTAGGCACTGAAGCTTTCTTT
CASSSLDLLGTEAFF
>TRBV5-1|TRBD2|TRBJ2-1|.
TGCGCCAGCAGCCCCGGGGGGACTATTGAGCAGTTCTTC
CASSPGGTIEQFF
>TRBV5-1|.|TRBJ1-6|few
TGCGCCAGCAAAACAGGGTCCTTTGATAATTCACCCCTCCACTTT
CASKTGSFDNSPLHF
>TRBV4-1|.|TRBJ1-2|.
TGCGCCAGCAGCCCCATTGGGGGGGCGCGGGGCTACACCTTC
CASSPIGGARGYTF
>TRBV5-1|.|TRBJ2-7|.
TGCGCCAGCAGCTTAGGCCAAGCGGGTGAGCAGTACTTC
CASSLGQAGEQYF
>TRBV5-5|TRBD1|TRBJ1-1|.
TGTGCCAGCAGCCTTTTCCGGGGACAGGGACGATTGGCTTTCTTT
CASSLFRGQGRLAFF
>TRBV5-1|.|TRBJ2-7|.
TGCGCCAGCAGCATTGGTAGCCAAAAATACGAGCAGTACTTC
CASSIGSQKYEQYF
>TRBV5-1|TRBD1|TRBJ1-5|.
TGCGCCAGCAGCTCGACAGGGGGTCCCAATCAGCCCCAGCATTTT
CASSSTGGPNQPQHF
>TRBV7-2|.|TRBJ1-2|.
TGTGCCAGCAGCTTTTCCGCGAATGGCTACACCTTC
CASSFSANGYTF
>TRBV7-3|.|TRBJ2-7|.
TGTGCCAGCAGCTTAATTAGATCCTCCGAGCAGTACTTC
CASSLIRSSEQYF